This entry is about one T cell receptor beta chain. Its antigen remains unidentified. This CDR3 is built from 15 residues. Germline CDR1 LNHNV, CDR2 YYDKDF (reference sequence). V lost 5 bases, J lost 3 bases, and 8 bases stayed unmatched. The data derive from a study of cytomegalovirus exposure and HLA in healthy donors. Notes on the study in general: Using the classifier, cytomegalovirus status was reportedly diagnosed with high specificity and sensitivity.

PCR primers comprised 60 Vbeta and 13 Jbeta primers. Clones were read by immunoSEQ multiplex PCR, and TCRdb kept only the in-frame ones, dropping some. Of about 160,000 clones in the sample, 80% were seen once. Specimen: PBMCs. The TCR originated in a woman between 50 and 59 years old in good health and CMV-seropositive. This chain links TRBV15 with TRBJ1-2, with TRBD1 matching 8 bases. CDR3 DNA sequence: TGTGCCACCAGCGCGCAGGGGGCGGGGGACTATGGCTACACCTTC. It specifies CATSAQGAGDYGYTF. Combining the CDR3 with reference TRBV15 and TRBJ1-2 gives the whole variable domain DAMVIQNPRYQVTQFGKPVTLSCSQTLNHNVMYWYQQKSSQAPKLLFHYYDKDFNNEADTPDNFQSRRPNTSFCFLDIRSPGLGDTAMYLCATSAQGAGDYGYTFGSGTRLTVV.